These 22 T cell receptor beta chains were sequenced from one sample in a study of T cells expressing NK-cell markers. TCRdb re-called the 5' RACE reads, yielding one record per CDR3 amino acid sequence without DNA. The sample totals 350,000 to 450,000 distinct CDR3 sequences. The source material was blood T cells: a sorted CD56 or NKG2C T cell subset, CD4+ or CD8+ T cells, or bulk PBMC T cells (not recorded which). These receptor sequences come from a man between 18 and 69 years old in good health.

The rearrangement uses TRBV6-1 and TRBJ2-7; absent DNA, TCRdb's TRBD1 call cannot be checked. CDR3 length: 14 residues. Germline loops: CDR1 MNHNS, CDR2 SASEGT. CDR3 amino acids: CASRRTGDSYEQYF.

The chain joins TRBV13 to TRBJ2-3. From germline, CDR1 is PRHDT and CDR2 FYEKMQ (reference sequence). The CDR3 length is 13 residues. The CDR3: CASSLDVGDTQYF. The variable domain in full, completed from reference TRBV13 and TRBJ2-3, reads AAGVIQSPRHLIKEKRETATLKCYPIPRHDTVYWYQQGPGQDPQFLISFYEKMQSDKGSIPDRFSAQQFSDYHSELNMSSLELGDSALYFCASSLDVGDTQYFGPGTRLTVL.

CDR3 amino acids: CSARWLAGWYF. The chain combines TRBV20-1 with TRBJ2-3; TCRdb's D call, TRBD2, is unchecked because there is no DNA. The CDR3 spans 11 residues. Germline values: CDR1 DFQATT, CDR2 SNEGSKA (reference sequence).

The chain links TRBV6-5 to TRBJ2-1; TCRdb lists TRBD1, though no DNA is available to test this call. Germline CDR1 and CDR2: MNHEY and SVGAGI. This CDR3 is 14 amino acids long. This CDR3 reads CASSYGTPGYEQFF.

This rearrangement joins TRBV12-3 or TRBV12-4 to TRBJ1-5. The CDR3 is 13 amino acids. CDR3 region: CASSTNRNQPQHF.

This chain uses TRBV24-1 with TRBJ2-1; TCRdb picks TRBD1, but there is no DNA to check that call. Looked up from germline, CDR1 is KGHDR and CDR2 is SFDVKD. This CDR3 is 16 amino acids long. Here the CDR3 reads CATSDSGQGRYNEQFF.

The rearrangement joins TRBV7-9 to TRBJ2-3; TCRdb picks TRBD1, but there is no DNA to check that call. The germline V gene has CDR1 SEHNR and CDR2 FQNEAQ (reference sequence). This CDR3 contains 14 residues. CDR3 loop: CASSFSGGADTQYF. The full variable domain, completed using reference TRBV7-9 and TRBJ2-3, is DTGVSQNPRHKITKRGQNVTFRCDPISEHNRLYWYRQTLGQGPEFLTYFQNEAQLEKSRLLSDRFSAERPKGSFSTLEIQRTEQGDSAMYLCASSFSGGADTQYFGPGTRLTVL.

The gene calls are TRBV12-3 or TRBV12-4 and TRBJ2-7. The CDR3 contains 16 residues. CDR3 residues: CASSLYSAGATYEQYF.

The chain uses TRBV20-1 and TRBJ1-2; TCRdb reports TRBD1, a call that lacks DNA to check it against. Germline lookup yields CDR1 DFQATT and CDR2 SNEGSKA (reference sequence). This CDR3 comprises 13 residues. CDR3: CSARPGRSYGYTF.

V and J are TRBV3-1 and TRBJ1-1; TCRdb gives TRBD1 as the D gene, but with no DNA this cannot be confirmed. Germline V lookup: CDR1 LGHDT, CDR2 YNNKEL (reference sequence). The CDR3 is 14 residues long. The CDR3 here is CASSRRGQGDVAFF.

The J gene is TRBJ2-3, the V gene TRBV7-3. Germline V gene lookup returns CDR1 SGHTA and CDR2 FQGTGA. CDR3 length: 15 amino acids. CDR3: CASSLDGRLTDTQYF.

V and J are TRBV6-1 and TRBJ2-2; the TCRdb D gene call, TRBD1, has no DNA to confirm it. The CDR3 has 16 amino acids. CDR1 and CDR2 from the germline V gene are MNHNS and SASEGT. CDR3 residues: CASRPLNGGKTGELFF.

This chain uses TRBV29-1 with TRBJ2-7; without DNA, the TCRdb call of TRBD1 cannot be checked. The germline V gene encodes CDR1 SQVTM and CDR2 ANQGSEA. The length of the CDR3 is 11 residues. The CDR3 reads CSTAQGLEQYF.

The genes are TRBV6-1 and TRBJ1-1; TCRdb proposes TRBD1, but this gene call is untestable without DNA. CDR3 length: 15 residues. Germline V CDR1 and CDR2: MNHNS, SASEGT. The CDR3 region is CASSEGGHRDTEAFF.

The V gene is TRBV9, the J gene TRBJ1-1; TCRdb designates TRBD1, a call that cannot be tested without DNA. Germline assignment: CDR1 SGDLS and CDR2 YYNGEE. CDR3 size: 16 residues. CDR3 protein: CASSAQTGLVNTEAFF.

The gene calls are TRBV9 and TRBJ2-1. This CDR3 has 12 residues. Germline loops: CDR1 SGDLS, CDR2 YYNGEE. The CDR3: CASSPTHNEQFF.

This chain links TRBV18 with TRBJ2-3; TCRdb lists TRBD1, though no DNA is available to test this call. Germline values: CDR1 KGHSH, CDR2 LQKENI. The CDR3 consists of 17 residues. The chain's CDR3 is CASSSPPVYTSTDTQYF.

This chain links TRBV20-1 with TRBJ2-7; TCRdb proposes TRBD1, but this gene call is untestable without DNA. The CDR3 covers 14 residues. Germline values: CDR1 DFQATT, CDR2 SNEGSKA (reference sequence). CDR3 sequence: CSARDPGQTYEQYF.

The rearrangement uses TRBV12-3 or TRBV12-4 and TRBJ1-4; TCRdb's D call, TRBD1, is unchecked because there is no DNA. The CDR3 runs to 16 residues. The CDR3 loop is CASTSRDRASNEKLFF.

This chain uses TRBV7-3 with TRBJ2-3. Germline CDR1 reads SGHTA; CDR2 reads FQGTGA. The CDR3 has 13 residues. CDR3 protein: CASSLSRADTQYF.

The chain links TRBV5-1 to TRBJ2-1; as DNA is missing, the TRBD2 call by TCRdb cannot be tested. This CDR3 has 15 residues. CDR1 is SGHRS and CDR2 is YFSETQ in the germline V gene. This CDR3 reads CASSLGLLAGYEQFF.

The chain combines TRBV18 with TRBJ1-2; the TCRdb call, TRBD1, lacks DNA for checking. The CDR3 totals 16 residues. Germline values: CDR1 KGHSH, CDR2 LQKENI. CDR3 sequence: CASSPPAGQTNYGYTF.